This TCR beta chain was recovered during a study of PD-L1 blockade in urothelial cancer. Some clones are missing from TCRdb's copy, which holds only in-frame ones; the method was immunoSEQ multiplex PCR. Of under 40,000 clones listed, 75% to 95% were seen once; the top ten hold approximately 8.3%. The CDR3 loop spans 15 amino acids. The chain carries TRBV1 and TRBJ2-3; TRBD2, the D gene given by the table, was not confirmed from the DNA. TRBV1 is a listed pseudogene. The TCR sequence derives from a man aged 65 to 79 with urothelial cancer. Here the sequenced sample was PBMCs, taken around atezolizumab (anti-PD-L1) treatment. As DNA, the CDR3 is TGCACCAGCAGCCACCTAGGCCCCAGCACAGATACGCAGTATTTT. It is translated as CTSSHLGPSTDTQYF.